This TCR beta chain was identified in a study of T cells after yellow fever vaccination. General study results and limits: Booster sampling recovered most clones from primary vaccination (approximately 97% CD4, just over 85% CD8). A weaker secondary response peaked on day 5, the primary on day 15.

UMIs and a universal primer site were added when TCR cDNA was made by 5'RACE template switching. TCRdb re-analysed the 5' RACE reads in MiXCR, keeping a single row per CDR3 protein. The table has 300,000 or so distinct CDR3 sequences, 13% seen once. This clonotype showed up just a few times. Its specificity is unknown. CDR1 is SGHAT, CDR2 FQNNGV, per germline. Between the trimmed V and J ends, which lost 5 bases and 5 bases, there was a span of 24 bases. This CDR3 has 17 amino acids. The receptor's source is a man between 25 and 39 years old who received the YFV17D yellow fever vaccine. Source: CD4+ T cells sorted from PBMCs, taken 45 days after the yellow fever booster vaccination. This rearrangement joins TRBV11-2 to TRBJ1-1; the D gene is possibly TRBD1 (5 bases). The CDR3 reads CASSLLEGSRYGTEAFF. The CDR3 nucleotides read TGTGCCAGCAGCCTACTCGAGGGGAGCCGTTATGGGACTGAAGCTTTCTTT.